Here is one TCR beta chain with its context. What it binds is not known. This entry is derived from a study of T cell responses to AZD1222 COVID-19 vaccine. The study's findings and limits: As reported, nearly half of all spike-specific TCRs target variant regions that are unmutated. All repertoire sampling was performed exclusively after the peak T cell response.

The V gene's germline CDR1 is SGHTA and CDR2 FQGNSA. This CDR3 spans 15 amino acids. The ends lost 1 base at V and 0 bases at J; junction bases unmatched: 1. Profiled with immunoSEQ multiplex PCR; TCRdb holds only in-frame clones, not every one. The sample lists around 110,000 clones, 75% to 90% occurring once. V is TRBV7-2 and J is TRBJ2-3; 7 bases fit TRBD2. The TCR comes from an adult in good health. Here the sequenced sample was peripheral blood, taken on day 0 of AZD1222 vaccination. The CDR3: CASSLVGGSTDTQYF. The CDR3 DNA reads TGTGCCAGCAGCTTAGTCGGGGGGAGCACAGATACGCAGTATTTT.